This T cell receptor (beta chain) was sequenced during a study of Graves' ophthalmopathy and Graves' hyperthyroidism. On the study more broadly: Peripheral blood was collected at initial diagnosis, before any treatment. Study-level results: Blood shared most expanded thyroid clonotypes above 0.001 frequency. A 13-signature model separated ophthalmopathy from stable hyperthyroidism, about 90% sensitivity, 75% to 84% specificity.

About this clonotype itself: The antigen remains undetermined.

Amplification from RNA transcripts yielded the TCR beta CDR3 regions. RT-PCR with HTBI primers came first, then second-round multiplex PCR. One entry per CDR3 protein, called by TCRdb with MiXCR from the multiplex PCR reads. This sample carries roughly 160,000 distinct CDR3 sequences, 35% to 50% of them seen once, and the ten largest clones take 8% to 10%. Sampling around 9 ml of fresh peripheral blood provided the PBMCs. The receptor was isolated from a man aged 25 to 45 with Graves' ophthalmopathy. The source material was peripheral blood.

The CDR3, as DNA: TGTGCCAGCAGCCGGGGGACATGGGGATACGGGACCCAGTACTTC. Protein: CASSRGTWGYGTQYF. This chain uses TRBV27 with TRBJ2-5, with D perhaps being TRBD1 or TRBD2 (6 bases each). Looked up from germline, CDR1 is MNHEY and CDR2 is SMNVEV (reference sequence). The CDR3 contains 15 residues. The V end was cut by 6 bases, the J end by 7 bases, with 21 bases between.